One and the same sample provided the 18 T cell receptor beta chains below, sequenced in a study of beta chain features in type 1 diabetes (dated by TCRdb to the late 2010s). Libraries came from the immunoSEQ multiplex PCR assay. The entire isolated RNA was reverse transcribed using the High Capacity cDNA Reverse Transcription Kit, and thus expressed TCRB transcripts were sequenced. Sourced from immuneACCESS, this table was stored by TCRdb with only in-frame sequences that have V and J called. A share of the clones is absent; for the studies checked, an unresolved V gene accounts for under half, and the remainder has no known explanation. The sample profile shows 160,000 or so clones; 9% to 10% of them were found once. The ten most abundant clones make up 2% to 3% of the sample. Specimen: central memory CD4+ T cells from blood. All receptors come from a woman younger than 35 in good health.

This clone was counted between two and nine times. The CDR3 sequence: CASSLAEIDTGELFF. In nucleotides, the CDR3 is TGTGCCAGCAGCTTAGCGGAGATAGACACCGGGGAGCTGTTTTTT. This chain connects TRBV5-4 to TRBJ2-2, with D possibly TRBD2 on 5 matching bases. The CDR3 runs to 15 residues. Germline V CDR1 and CDR2: SGHNT, YYREEE (reference sequence). The V gene lost 2 bases and the J gene lost 3 bases, with 11 bases spanning the gap. The entire variable domain, with the rest obtained from reference TRBV5-4 and TRBJ2-2, is as follows: ETGVTQSPTHLIKTRGQQVTLRCSSQSGHNTVSWYQQALGQGPQFIFQYYREEENGRGNFPPRFSGLQFPNYSSELNVNALELDDSALYLCASSLAEIDTGELFFGEGSRLTVL.

A few counts support this clone. The rearrangement joins TRBV19 to TRBJ2-7; a possible D gene is TRBD2 (5 bases). The ends were cut back, 8 bases at V and 2 bases at J, with 10 bases in the middle. The CDR3 totals 12 residues. Germline CDR1 reads LNHDA; CDR2 reads SQIVND (reference sequence). The CDR3 DNA follows: TGTGCCAGTGAATCGGGAACCTACGAGCAGTACTTC. Protein sequence: CASESGTYEQYF.

The rearrangement joins TRBV4-1 to TRBJ2-1; TRBD2 agrees at 7 bases. CDR3 length: 15 residues. Unmatched junction bases numbered 12, after V lost 5 bases and J lost 8 bases. Germline loops: CDR1 MGHRA, CDR2 YSYEKL. The CDR3: CASSVTSPGGDEQFF. DNA for the CDR3: TGCGCCAGCAGCGTAACGAGTCCTGGGGGGGATGAGCAGTTCTTC.

The rearrangement joins TRBV4-1 to TRBJ1-2, with D perhaps matching TRBD1 (6 bases). Germline CDR1 MGHRA, CDR2 YSYEKL. V shed 4 bases and J shed 2 bases, with 17 bases lying between them. The CDR3 extends over 16 amino acids. CDR3 in DNA: TGCGCCAGCAGCCTTGCGCCGGGACAAAGAAACTATGGCTACACCTTC. Protein: CASSLAPGQRNYGYTF.

The V call is TRBV25-1, the J call TRBJ1-2; weak D call: TRBD1 (5 bases). Deletions cut 3 bases from V and 4 bases from J, with 9 bases between. Looked up from germline, CDR1 is MGHDK and CDR2 is SYGVNS. The CDR3 has 13 amino acids. The CDR3 sequence: CASSEGGGYGYTF. CDR3 sequence (DNA): TGTGCCAGCAGTGAGGGGGGGGGCTATGGCTACACCTTC.

The sample holds many counts of this clone. The chain joins TRBV9 to TRBJ1-1; D uncertain. CDR3 size: 17 residues. V lost 2 bases and J lost 4, with 21 bases in between. Germline CDR1 is SGDLS and CDR2 is YYNGEE. CDR3 bases: TGTGCCAGCAGCGTCTTCTCAGTCGGGTGGGAGGGCACTGAAGCTTTCTTT. Its protein is CASSVFSVGWEGTEAFF.

The count of this clone is one. The rearrangement links TRBV10-3 to TRBJ2-1; 8 bases line up with TRBD2. The CDR3 extends over 15 amino acids. CDR1 and CDR2 from the germline V gene are ENHRY and SYGVKD. With 5 bases clipped from V and 3 bases from J, the junction kept 6 bases outside the gene matches. CDR3 in amino acids: CAISIGGASYNEQFF. CDR3 nucleotides: TGTGCCATCAGTATCGGGGGGGCCAGCTACAATGAGCAGTTCTTC.

V usage is TRBV4-1 and J usage is TRBJ1-4; TRBD1 matches 7 bases. Trimming cost V 0 bases and J 8 bases; bases outside gene matches: 6. From germline, CDR1 is MGHRA and CDR2 YSYEKL. This CDR3 is built from 15 residues. Written as DNA, the CDR3 is TGCGCCAGCAGCCAAGAGGGGACAGAAGAAGAAAAACTGTTTTTT. This codes for CASSQEGTEEEKLFF.

The J gene is TRBJ2-3, the V gene TRBV2, with TRBD2 matching over 11 bases. J was trimmed by 3 bases and V by 6 bases; bases with no gene match: 5. This CDR3 has 15 residues. CDR1 is SNHLY, CDR2 FYNNEI, per germline. This CDR3 is CASRRGTSGTDTQYF. The CDR3 bases are TGTGCCAGCAGGAGGGGGACTAGCGGTACAGATACGCAGTATTTT.

This clone was seen only a few times. This chain links TRBV7-9 with TRBJ2-3; 12 bases fit TRBD2. CDR1 is SEHNR and CDR2 is FQNEAQ in the germline V gene (reference sequence). This CDR3 is built from 15 residues. V shed 4 bases and J 4 bases; nucleotides not matched to a gene: 3. CDR3 DNA sequence: TGTGCCAGCAGCTCCCTAGCGGGGGGGGCAGATACGCAGTATTTT. Translation gives CASSSLAGGADTQYF.

The chain couples TRBV6-6 to TRBJ2-5; 7 bases align to TRBD1. The CDR3 totals 13 residues. The germline gives CDR1 MNHNY, CDR2 SVGAGI (reference sequence). V shed 6 bases and J 4 bases; nucleotides not matched to a gene: 5. The CDR3: CASSNRGPETQYF. CDR3 DNA sequence: TGTGCCAGCAGCAACAGGGGTCCAGAGACCCAGTACTTC.

V and J are TRBV7-6 and TRBJ2-2; 10 bases are shared with TRBD2. CDR1 SGHVS and CDR2 FNYEAQ come from the germline V gene. The CDR3 runs 15 residues. Trimming removed 5 bases from V and 3 bases from J; junction bases left unmatched: 3. The CDR3 protein is CASSKGLADTGELFF. CDR3 in DNA: TGTGCCAGCAGCAAAGGACTAGCGGACACCGGGGAGCTGTTTTTT.

In its sample, this clone was seen a few times. The V gene is TRBV30, the J gene TRBJ2-1, with TRBD2 identical over 9 bases. The CDR3 loop spans 17 amino acids. The V and J ends lost 8 bases and 9 bases, in that order; junction bases with no gene match: 23. Germline V gene sequence: CDR1 GTSNPN, CDR2 SVGIG (reference sequence). Here the CDR3 reads CAGGRRGASGVHGEQFF. In DNA, the CDR3 is TGTGCCGGAGGGCGGAGGGGGGCTAGCGGGGTACACGGTGAGCAGTTCTTC.

The chain is built from TRBV7-2 and TRBJ1-5; D remains ambiguous. Germline-derived CDR1 and CDR2 are SGHTA and FQGNSA. The V end lost 3 bases, the J end lost 0 bases, and 6 bases lay between the germline ends. The CDR3 runs to 14 residues. The CDR3 protein is CASSFGPSNQPQHF. The CDR3 nucleotides read TGTGCCAGCAGCTTTGGGCCTAGCAATCAGCCCCAGCATTTT.

This clone was observed a handful of times. The chain combines TRBV5-4 with TRBJ1-1; TRBD1 matches 8 bases. The J segment lost 2 bases and the V segment lost 4 bases, leaving 4 bases of the junction unmatched. The germline V gene has CDR1 SGHNT and CDR2 YYREEE (reference sequence). The CDR3 contains 14 residues. CDR3 DNA sequence: TGTGCCAGCAGCGGACAGGGAAGAAACACTGAAGCTTTCTTT. Its translation is CASSGQGRNTEAFF.

This chain connects TRBV11-2 to TRBJ2-7; D might be TRBD2 (7 bases). Germline V gene lookup returns CDR1 SGHAT and CDR2 FQNNGV. The CDR3 spans 14 residues. Trimming pared 5 bases from V and 3 bases from J, leaving 14 bases between. The DNA of the CDR3 is TGTGCCAGCAGCGTCGGGGGGACACTCTACGAGCAGTACTTC. It codes for CASSVGGTLYEQYF.

CDR3 amino acids: CASSFGQGTTEAFF. CDR3 coding DNA: TGCGCCAGCAGCTTCGGACAGGGAACGACTGAAGCTTTCTTT. V and J are TRBV5-1 and TRBJ1-1; TRBD1 aligns across 8 bases. Per the germline V gene, CDR1 is SGHRS and CDR2 is YFSETQ. With 2 bases clipped from V and 5 bases from J, the junction kept 5 bases outside the gene matches. This CDR3 spans 14 amino acids.

Many counts were recorded for this clone. V usage is TRBV30 and J usage is TRBJ1-5; possible D gene TRBD1, 5 bases. The CDR3 is 13 residues long. The V end lost 2 bases, the J end lost 7 bases, and 12 bases lay between the germline ends. The germline gives CDR1 GTSNPN, CDR2 SVGIG (reference sequence). The CDR3 DNA sequence: TGTGCCTGGAGTCCACAGGCTAACCAGCCCCAGCATTTT. Translating it yields CAWSPQANQPQHF.